This passage covers 2 T cell receptor beta chains from one sample sequenced in a study of PD-1 blockade in mismatch repair-deficient tumors. Method: immunoSEQ multiplex PCR; TCRdb's copy keeps in-frame clones and lacks some. This sample has about 38,000 clones; more than 75% occur once, and the top ten carry 3.9%. The input for sequencing was peripheral blood, taken 76 weeks after starting pembrolizumab. All receptors come from an adult with mismatch repair-deficient cancer.

The chain has TRBV29-1 and TRBJ1-1, with a possible D match to TRBD1 (6 bases). CDR3 length: 13 residues. V shed 7 bases and J shed 0 bases, with 12 bases lying between them. Germline-derived CDR1 and CDR2 are SQVTM and ANQGSEA. In DNA, the CDR3 is TGCAGCGCCGAAACAGGGATGAACACTGAAGCTTTCTTT. Protein product: CSAETGMNTEAFF.

The chain uses TRBV5-1 and TRBJ2-1; 9 nucleotides align to TRBD2. The CDR3 contains 17 residues. Looked up from germline, CDR1 is SGHRS and CDR2 is YFSETQ. With V trimmed by 4 bases and J by 4 bases, 12 bases remained unmatched. The CDR3 spells CASSHRASGKIYNEQFF. The CDR3 bases are TGCGCCAGCAGCCATAGGGCTAGCGGGAAGATTTACAATGAGCAGTTCTTC. The whole variable domain, remainder taken from reference TRBV5-1 and TRBJ2-1, is KAGVTQTPRYLIKTRGQQVTLSCSPISGHRSVSWYQQTPGQGLQFLFEYFSETQRNKGNFPGRFSGRQFSNSRSEMNVSTLELGDSALYLCASSHRASGKIYNEQFFGPGTRLTVL.